The 19 T cell receptor beta chains in this list originate from one sample, sequenced in a study of cytomegalovirus exposure and HLA in healthy donors. Data came from immunoSEQ multiplex PCR; TCRdb stores just in-frame clones and leaves some out. The sample lists 200,000 to 250,000 clones; approximately 82% were seen once. The sample consisted of PBMCs. The receptors stem from a woman aged 18-29 years in good health and CMV-seronegative.

The chain links TRBV5-1 to TRBJ2-7; TRBD2 matches 8 bases. The V gene end was trimmed by 0 bases and the J gene end by 6 bases; junction bases not matched to a gene: 8. Per the germline V gene, CDR1 is SGHRS and CDR2 is YFSETQ. The CDR3 loop spans 15 amino acids. The CDR3 DNA sequence: TGCGCCAGCAGCTTGGCTGGCGGGGGGACCGTCGAGCAGTACTTC. Encoded protein: CASSLAGGGTVEQYF.

A single count supports this clone. The V gene is TRBV9, the J gene TRBJ2-1, with TRBD2 matching 12 bases. This CDR3 spans 18 amino acids. From germline, CDR1 is SGDLS and CDR2 YYNGEE. Trimming at V came to 0 bases and at J to 9 bases, leaving 13 bases not matched to a gene. The CDR3 loop reads CASSVESLLAGGPGEQFF. DNA for the CDR3: TGTGCCAGCAGCGTAGAGTCTCTCCTAGCGGGGGGGCCGGGTGAGCAGTTCTTC.

The chain carries TRBV4-2 and TRBJ1-5; D may be TRBD1 (5 bases). Germline CDR1 and CDR2: LGHNA and YNFKEQ. This CDR3 contains 17 residues. V lost 0 bases and J 1 base, leaving 13 bases between the germline ends. Here the CDR3 reads CASSQEWGTTSNQPQHF. For the CDR3, the DNA is TGTGCCAGCAGCCAAGAATGGGGGACCACAAGCAATCAGCCCCAGCATTTT.

CDR3 in DNA: TGTGCCACCCAGTCCGGGAGGGCAAAGCGTGAGCAGTTCTTC. This sequence encodes CATQSGRAKREQFF. This chain uses TRBV6-5 with TRBJ2-1, with TRBD2 matching 8 bases. After removal of 10 bases from V and 9 bases from J, the junction contained 14 bases not matched to a gene. The CDR3 is made up of 14 amino acids. CDR1 is MNHEY, CDR2 SVGAGI, per germline.

The chain uses TRBV28 and TRBJ2-6; maybe TRBD1 (6 bases). From germline, CDR1 is MDHEN and CDR2 SYDVKM. V gave up 10 bases and J gave up 4 bases, with 14 bases separating them. The CDR3 has 14 amino acids. CDR3 nucleotides: TGTGCCACCGCCACGGGGACAGGGGCCAACGTCCTGACTTTC. Translating it yields CATATGTGANVLTF. Filled out from reference TRBV28 and TRBJ2-6, the complete variable domain reads DVKVTQSSRYLVKRTGEKVFLECVQDMDHENMFWYRQDPGLGLRLIYFSYDVKMKEKGDIPEGYSVSREKKERFSLILESASTNQTSMYLCATATGTGANVLTFGAGSRLTVL.

The chain uses TRBV27 and TRBJ2-7, with 7 nucleotides matching TRBD2. Germline V gives CDR1 MNHEY, CDR2 SMNVEV (reference sequence). This CDR3 comprises 15 residues. The trim removed 5 bases at V and 2 bases at J, leaving 9 bases unmatched. CDR3 sequence (DNA): TGTGCCAGCAGTCCGGGGAGGGGCAGGACCTACGAGCAGTACTTC. Translating it yields CASSPGRGRTYEQYF.

This chain joins TRBV2 and TRBJ2-7, with TRBD2 matching 10 bases. Germline trimming cut 7 bases from V and 7 bases from J; bases unmatched to any gene: 10. Germline V lookup: CDR1 SNHLY, CDR2 FYNNEI. This CDR3 contains 14 residues. The CDR3, as DNA: TGTGCCAGCACTCTGAAGCGGGGGGGTGGTGAGCAGTACTTC. Its protein product is CASTLKRGGGEQYF.

A few counts support this clone. This chain uses TRBV19 with TRBJ2-7; TRBD1 is a possible D gene (6 bases). This CDR3 has 14 amino acids. Germline CDR1 is LNHDA and CDR2 is SQIVND (reference sequence). V was pared by 5 bases and J by 1 base, with 12 bases between. CDR3 protein: CASSWSGASYEQYF. The CDR3 DNA sequence: TGTGCCAGTAGTTGGTCAGGGGCATCCTACGAGCAGTACTTC.

V is TRBV11-3 and J is TRBJ2-1, with 16 bases lining up with TRBD2. This CDR3 contains 18 residues. V dropped 1 base and J dropped 1; count of bases not matched to a gene: 1. From germline, CDR1 is SGHNT and CDR2 YENEEA. CDR3 loop: CASSLGGLAGGSYNEQFF. The CDR3 nucleotides read TGTGCCAGCAGCTTAGGGGGACTAGCGGGAGGGTCCTACAATGAGCAGTTCTTC.

The chain links TRBV18 to TRBJ1-5, with 9 bases matching TRBD1. The CDR3 runs to 14 residues. After removal of 4 bases from V and 4 bases from J, the junction contained 2 bases not matched to a gene. Germline V gene lookup returns CDR1 KGHSH and CDR2 LQKENI. The CDR3 sequence is CASSRDRANQPQHF. The CDR3 coding sequence is TGTGCCAGCTCACGGGACAGGGCAAATCAGCCCCAGCATTTT.

The gene calls are TRBV19 and TRBJ1-2; the match to TRBD1 covers 9 bases. Germline V lookup: CDR1 LNHDA, CDR2 SQIVND (reference sequence). This CDR3 comprises 14 residues. The V and J ends lost 5 bases and 7 bases, in that order; junction bases with no gene match: 8. The CDR3 sequence: CASSFDRGRGGYTF. In nucleotides, the CDR3 is TGTGCCAGTAGTTTCGACAGGGGGAGAGGTGGCTACACCTTC.

This chain uses TRBV6-1 with TRBJ2-7; 9 bases map to TRBD2. The CDR3 runs to 17 residues. V gave up 3 bases and J gave up 9 bases; unmatched junction bases: 18. Per the germline V gene, CDR1 is MNHNS and CDR2 is SASEGT. CDR3: CASSDFGSSGGEVGQYF. The CDR3 coding sequence is TGTGCCAGCAGTGACTTTGGGAGTAGCGGGGGTGAGGTCGGGCAGTACTTC.

The V and J genes are TRBV27 and TRBJ1-1; a weak D match, TRBD1 (6 bases). The CDR3 consists of 14 residues. CDR1 MNHEY and CDR2 SMNVEV come from the germline V gene (reference sequence). V shed 2 bases and J shed 5 bases, with 12 bases lying between them. The CDR3, as DNA: TGTGCCAGCAGTTTAAACAGGGTTTTGACTGAAGCTTTCTTT. This translates into CASSLNRVLTEAFF.

This clone was observed a few times. The gene calls are TRBV5-4 and TRBJ1-2, with D hard to call. Between the trimmed V and J ends, which lost 4 bases and 8 bases, there was a span of 12 bases. The CDR3 spans 12 residues. Per the germline V gene, CDR1 is SGHNT and CDR2 is YYREEE (reference sequence). CDR3 sequence reads: CASSPVGLGYTF. The CDR3 DNA follows: TGTGCCAGCAGCCCCGTGGGTCTCGGCTACACCTTC.

This chain joins TRBV7-2 and TRBJ2-1; possible D gene TRBD2, 5 bases. Trimming removed 6 bases from V and 4 bases from J, with 19 bases in between. CDR1 is SGHTA and CDR2 is FQGNSA in the germline V gene. The CDR3 has 16 amino acids. Here the CDR3 DNA reads TGTGCCAGCAGTCATTGGACTCAGGCCTGGTACAATGAGCAGTTCTTC. Translation: CASSHWTQAWYNEQFF.

This clone was detected only once. This chain links TRBV30 with TRBJ2-1; 10 bases match TRBD2. The CDR3 has 13 residues. Germline V gives CDR1 GTSNPN, CDR2 SVGIG (reference sequence). V lost 4 bases to trimming and J lost 12 bases; unmatched junction nucleotides: 9. As DNA, the CDR3 is TGTGCCTGGAAGAGTAGCGGGAGGAGGGGGCAGTTCTTC. It encodes CAWKSSGRRGQFF.

This chain joins TRBV2 and TRBJ1-5, with D perhaps TRBD1 (5 bases). The germline V and J ends were trimmed by 6 bases and 6 bases, with 18 bases remaining between them. Germline CDR1 is SNHLY and CDR2 is FYNNEI. There are 15 residues in the CDR3. The CDR3 is CASRGDGGEGQPQHF. CDR3 DNA: TGTGCCAGCAGGGGCGATGGGGGAGAAGGTCAGCCCCAGCATTTT.

The chain joins TRBV5-1 to TRBJ2-2, with D unclear. The germline V gene has CDR1 SGHRS and CDR2 YFSETQ. CDR3 length: 14 amino acids. Deletions cut 7 bases from V and 0 bases from J, with 10 bases between. This CDR3 is CASSETTNTGELFF. CDR3 nucleotide sequence: TGCGCCAGCTCGGAGACGACGAACACCGGGGAGCTGTTTTTT. Supplemented by reference TRBV5-1 and TRBJ2-2, the full variable domain reads KAGVTQTPRYLIKTRGQQVTLSCSPISGHRSVSWYQQTPGQGLQFLFEYFSETQRNKGNFPGRFSGRQFSNSRSEMNVSTLELGDSALYLCASSETTNTGELFFGEGSRLTVL.

The chain has TRBV5-6 and TRBJ2-1; D remains ambiguous. The CDR3 covers 14 residues. Germline V lookup: CDR1 SGHDT, CDR2 YYEEEE. V was clipped by 6 bases and J by 3 bases, with 13 bases between them. This chain's CDR3 is CASTWAANYNEQFF. The CDR3 region has the DNA TGTGCCAGCACCTGGGCGGCTAACTACAATGAGCAGTTCTTC.